Listed below are T cell receptor beta chains from one sample, sequenced in a study of blood T cell repertoires in COVID-19. Sequencing was performed with immunoSEQ multiplex PCR; in TCRdb, only in-frame clones are kept and a portion is missing. The sample includes 200,000 to 250,000 clones, around 90% seen only once; the top ten take around 0.84%. Sequencing was performed on peripheral blood. These receptors were collected from a man between 60 and 75 years old with COVID-19, enrolled during active disease. The CDR3 runs from the conserved cysteine through the conserved F or W. Fields, in order: V gene, D gene, J gene, CDR3 protein. The D gene is left open where the match is weak.

v_gene: TRBV30
d_gene: -
j_gene: TRBJ1-1
CDR3aa: CAWRQGTEAFF

v_gene: TRBV27
d_gene: TRBD1
j_gene: TRBJ1-1
CDR3aa: CASSSHRGAMNTEAFF

v_gene: TRBV15
d_gene: -
j_gene: TRBJ1-1
CDR3aa: CATSRANINMNTEAFF

v_gene: TRBV30
d_gene: TRBD1
j_gene: TRBJ1-5
CDR3aa: CAWSENRDSLGQPQHF

v_gene: TRBV7-2
d_gene: -
j_gene: TRBJ2-7
CDR3aa: CASSLGGGAYEQYF

v_gene: TRBV12-3/TRBV12-4
d_gene: -
j_gene: TRBJ1-2
CDR3aa: CASSQLMNYGYTF

v_gene: TRBV10-3
d_gene: -
j_gene: TRBJ1-1
CDR3aa: CAISERQANTEAFF

v_gene: TRBV7-8
d_gene: -
j_gene: TRBJ2-7
CDR3aa: CASSPQQAASYEQYF

v_gene: TRBV6-5
d_gene: TRBD1
j_gene: TRBJ2-7
CDR3aa: CASSWDSSYEQYF

v_gene: TRBV11-2
d_gene: -
j_gene: TRBJ1-1
CDR3aa: CASSTGGTWGTEAFF

v_gene: TRBV30
d_gene: TRBD1
j_gene: TRBJ2-2
CDR3aa: CAWSVKDRGNTGELFF

v_gene: TRBV6-5
d_gene: -
j_gene: TRBJ1-5
CDR3aa: CASRPLGGSNQPQHF

v_gene: TRBV5-1
d_gene: -
j_gene: TRBJ2-3
CDR3aa: CASAREGVGTDTQYF

v_gene: TRBV6-6
d_gene: -
j_gene: TRBJ2-7
CDR3aa: CASSYSEGGSAYEQYF

v_gene: TRBV7-2
d_gene: -
j_gene: TRBJ1-3
CDR3aa: CASSLAGRETYRGNTIYF

v_gene: TRBV20-1
d_gene: TRBD1
j_gene: TRBJ1-6
CDR3aa: CSASKDRGIKYSPLHF

v_gene: TRBV5-4
d_gene: -
j_gene: TRBJ2-7
CDR3aa: CASSLDREGNEQYF

v_gene: TRBV5-8
d_gene: -
j_gene: TRBJ2-7
CDR3aa: CASSLLQGTYEQYF

v_gene: TRBV7-9
d_gene: -
j_gene: TRBJ2-1
CDR3aa: CASSYGTPNEQFF

v_gene: TRBV10-3
d_gene: TRBD1
j_gene: TRBJ1-2
CDR3aa: CAISQRQGESYGYTF

v_gene: TRBV11-2
d_gene: -
j_gene: TRBJ1-4
CDR3aa: CASSPTDLGEKLFF

v_gene: TRBV4-1
d_gene: -
j_gene: TRBJ2-1
CDR3aa: CASSQGGRGIYNEQFF

v_gene: TRBV7-8
d_gene: TRBD1
j_gene: TRBJ2-1
CDR3aa: CASSSGPGQGSYNEQFF

v_gene: TRBV27
d_gene: -
j_gene: TRBJ2-3
CDR3aa: CATHRASTDTQYF

v_gene: TRBV5-1
d_gene: -
j_gene: TRBJ2-7
CDR3aa: CASSTRKTSSEQYF

v_gene: TRBV27
d_gene: TRBD2
j_gene: TRBJ2-1
CDR3aa: CASRATSPHNEQFF

v_gene: TRBV4-2
d_gene: TRBD2
j_gene: TRBJ2-3
CDR3aa: CASSQSLAGRLASTDTQYF

v_gene: TRBV28
d_gene: -
j_gene: TRBJ1-2
CDR3aa: CATKVTDHYGYTF

v_gene: TRBV5-1
d_gene: TRBD2
j_gene: TRBJ2-7
CDR3aa: CASSLADVGGNWVYEQYF

v_gene: TRBV5-4
d_gene: TRBD1
j_gene: TRBJ1-3
CDR3aa: CASSSLGTAGNTIYF

v_gene: TRBV19
d_gene: -
j_gene: TRBJ2-1
CDR3aa: CASSIGLPEQFF

v_gene: TRBV9
d_gene: -
j_gene: TRBJ2-5
CDR3aa: CASSAPVGGQETQYF

v_gene: TRBV6-5
d_gene: -
j_gene: TRBJ2-7
CDR3aa: CASRNGLVEQYF

v_gene: TRBV27
d_gene: TRBD1
j_gene: TRBJ1-1
CDR3aa: CASSPRQGRTEAFF

v_gene: TRBV18
d_gene: -
j_gene: TRBJ2-7
CDR3aa: CASSPPRLHEQYF

v_gene: TRBV6-5
d_gene: TRBD1
j_gene: TRBJ1-3
CDR3aa: CASSRDRVAGNTIYF

v_gene: TRBV18
d_gene: TRBD1
j_gene: TRBJ2-7
CDR3aa: CASSPGTGGSYEQYF